This T cell receptor (beta chain) originates from a study of blood T cells in healthy people across ages. A second PCR of about 7 to 12 cycles used a sample-barcoded 5' primer and a J-beta primer mix. With 12 random nucleotides, a template-switch adaptor tagged each individual cDNA molecule. TCRdb ran MiXCR on the 5' RACE reads and lists one entry per CDR3 protein. The data show around 1.7 million distinct CDR3 sequences, roughly 28% seen once. The CDR3 runs to 13 residues. The V and J ends lost 2 bases and 5 bases respectively, with 7 bases between them. Germline-derived CDR1 and CDR2 are WNHNN and SYGVQD (reference sequence). Study results and caveats: Donors of long life had a larger count of naive CD4+ cells and greater diversity than aged donors. Per-million-T-cell TCR beta diversity fell roughly linearly with age. It was not possible, with unsorted PBMCs, to conclusively compare naive and antigen-experienced cells.

This clonotype turned up a few times. Antigen unknown. This chain uses TRBV10-1 with TRBJ2-4; weak D call: TRBD1 (6 bases). The sample taken for sequencing was blood. The sequence was collected from a woman in her thirties in good health. The CDR3 sequence is CASSEGGENIQYF. The CDR3, as DNA: TGCGCCAGCAGTGAGGGGGGCGAAAACATTCAGTACTTC.